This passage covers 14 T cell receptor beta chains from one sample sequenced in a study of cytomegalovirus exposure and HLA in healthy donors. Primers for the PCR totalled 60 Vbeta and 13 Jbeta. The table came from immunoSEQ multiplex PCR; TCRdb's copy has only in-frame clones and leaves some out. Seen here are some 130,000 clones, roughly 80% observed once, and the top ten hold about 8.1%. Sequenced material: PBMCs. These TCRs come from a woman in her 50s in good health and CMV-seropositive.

As DNA, the CDR3 is TGTGCCAGCAGTCTAGGATTAAACTATGGCTACACCTTC. Its translation: CASSLGLNYGYTF. The rearrangement links TRBV2 to TRBJ1-2; D uncertain. The CDR3 is made up of 13 amino acids. Germline V gene sequence: CDR1 SNHLY, CDR2 FYNNEI. The V gene lost 5 bases and the J gene lost 2 bases, with 9 bases spanning the gap.

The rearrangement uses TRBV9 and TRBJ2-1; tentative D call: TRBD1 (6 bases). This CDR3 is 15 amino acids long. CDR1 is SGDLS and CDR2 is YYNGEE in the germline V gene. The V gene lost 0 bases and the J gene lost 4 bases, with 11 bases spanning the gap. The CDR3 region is CASSVVGHLYNEQFF. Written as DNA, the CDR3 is TGTGCCAGCAGCGTAGTGGGACACTTGTACAATGAGCAGTTCTTC. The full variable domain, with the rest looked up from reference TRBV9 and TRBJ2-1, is DSGVTQTPKHLITATGQRVTLRCSPRSGDLSVYWYQQSLDQGLQFLIQYYNGEERAKGNILERFSAQQFPDLHSELNLSSLELGDSALYFCASSVVGHLYNEQFFGPGTRLTVL.

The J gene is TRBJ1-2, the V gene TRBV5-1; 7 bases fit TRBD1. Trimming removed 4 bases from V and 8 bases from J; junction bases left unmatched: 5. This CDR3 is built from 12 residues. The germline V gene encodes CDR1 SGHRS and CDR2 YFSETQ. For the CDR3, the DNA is TGCGCCAGCAGCCATCGGACAGGCGGCTACACCTTC. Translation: CASSHRTGGYTF.

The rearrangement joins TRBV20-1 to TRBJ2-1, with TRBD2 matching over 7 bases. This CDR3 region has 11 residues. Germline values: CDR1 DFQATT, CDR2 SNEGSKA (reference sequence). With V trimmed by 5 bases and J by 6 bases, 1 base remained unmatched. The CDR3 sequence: CSARTSNEQFF. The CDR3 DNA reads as TGCAGTGCTCGGACTAGCAATGAGCAGTTCTTC.

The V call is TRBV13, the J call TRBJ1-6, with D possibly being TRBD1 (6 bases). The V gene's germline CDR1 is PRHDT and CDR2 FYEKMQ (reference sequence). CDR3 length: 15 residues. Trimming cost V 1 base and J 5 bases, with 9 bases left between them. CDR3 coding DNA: TGTGCCAGCAGCTTAGAGGGACACAATAATTCACCCCTCCACTTT. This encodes CASSLEGHNNSPLHF.

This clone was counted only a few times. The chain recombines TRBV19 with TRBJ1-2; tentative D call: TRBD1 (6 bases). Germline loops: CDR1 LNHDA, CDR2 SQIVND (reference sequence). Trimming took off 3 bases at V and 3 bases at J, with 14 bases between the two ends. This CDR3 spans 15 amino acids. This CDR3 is CASSIFLGAYYGYTF. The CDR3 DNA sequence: TGTGCCAGTAGTATTTTCTTGGGGGCTTACTATGGCTACACCTTC.

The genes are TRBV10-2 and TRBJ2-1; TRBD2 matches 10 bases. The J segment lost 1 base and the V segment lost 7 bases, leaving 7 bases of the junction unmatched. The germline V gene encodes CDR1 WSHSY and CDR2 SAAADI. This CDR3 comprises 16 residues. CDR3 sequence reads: CASNNLLAGSYNEQFF. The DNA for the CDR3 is TGCGCCAGCAATAATCTACTAGCGGGGTCCTACAATGAGCAGTTCTTC.

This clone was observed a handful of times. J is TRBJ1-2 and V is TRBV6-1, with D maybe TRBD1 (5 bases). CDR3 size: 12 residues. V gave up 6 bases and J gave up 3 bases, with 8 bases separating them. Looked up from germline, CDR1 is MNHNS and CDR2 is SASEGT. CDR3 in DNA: TGTGCCAGCAGCTTGACAGACTATGGCTACACCTTC. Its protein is CASSLTDYGYTF.

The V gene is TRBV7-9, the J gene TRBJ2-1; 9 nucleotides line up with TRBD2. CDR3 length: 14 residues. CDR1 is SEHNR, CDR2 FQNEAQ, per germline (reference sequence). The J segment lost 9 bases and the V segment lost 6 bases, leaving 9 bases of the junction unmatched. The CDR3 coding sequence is TGTGCCAGCAGGCTGGGACTAGCCATCGGTGAGCAGTTCTTC. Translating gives CASRLGLAIGEQFF.

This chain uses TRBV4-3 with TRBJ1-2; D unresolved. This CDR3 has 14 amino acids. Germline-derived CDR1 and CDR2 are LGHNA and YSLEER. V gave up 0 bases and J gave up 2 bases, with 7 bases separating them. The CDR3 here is CASSQDLGNYGYTF. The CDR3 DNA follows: TGCGCCAGCAGCCAAGATCTGGGCAACTATGGCTACACCTTC.

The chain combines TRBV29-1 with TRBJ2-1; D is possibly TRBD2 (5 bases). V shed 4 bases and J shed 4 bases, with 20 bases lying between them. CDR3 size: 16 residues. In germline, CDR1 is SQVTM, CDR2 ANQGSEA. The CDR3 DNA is TGCAGCGTTGCGGCGAGAGCGGATTCTCTGTACAATGAGCAGTTCTTC. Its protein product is CSVAARADSLYNEQFF.

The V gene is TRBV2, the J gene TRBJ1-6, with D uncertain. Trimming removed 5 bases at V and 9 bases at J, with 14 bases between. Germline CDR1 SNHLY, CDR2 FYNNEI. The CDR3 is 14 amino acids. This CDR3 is CASSNAGGGSPLHF. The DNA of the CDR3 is TGTGCCAGCAGTAACGCGGGAGGAGGTTCACCCCTCCACTTT.

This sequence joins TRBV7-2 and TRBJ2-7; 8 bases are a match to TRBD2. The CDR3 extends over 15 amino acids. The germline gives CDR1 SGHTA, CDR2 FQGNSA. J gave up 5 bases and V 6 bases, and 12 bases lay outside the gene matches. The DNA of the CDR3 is TGTGCCAGCAGTCTCACCAGCGGGAGTTCCCACGAGCAGTACTTC. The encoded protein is CASSLTSGSSHEQYF. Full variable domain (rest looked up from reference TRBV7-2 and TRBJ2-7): GAGVSQSPSNKVTEKGKDVELRCDPISGHTALYWYRQSLGQGLEFLIYFQGNSAPDKSGLPSDRFSAERTGGSVSTLTIQRTQQEDSAVYLCASSLTSGSSHEQYFGPGTRLTVT.

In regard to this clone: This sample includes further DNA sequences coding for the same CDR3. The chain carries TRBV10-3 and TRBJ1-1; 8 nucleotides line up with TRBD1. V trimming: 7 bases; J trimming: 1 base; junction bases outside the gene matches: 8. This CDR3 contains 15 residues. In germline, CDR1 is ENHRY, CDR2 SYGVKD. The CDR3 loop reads CAITNGQGGNTEAFF. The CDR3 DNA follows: TGTGCCATCACCAATGGACAGGGCGGGAACACTGAAGCTTTCTTT.